A single sample gave rise to the 5 T cell receptor beta chains below, sequenced in a study of Ad26.COV2.S vaccination and SARS-CoV-2 variants. As to treatment: 19 received Ad26.COV2.S at low or high dose, single or two shots; 5 received placebo; per-sample allocation not given. All samples were drawn on day 63, counting from the first vaccine or placebo injection. Assay used: immunoSEQ multiplex PCR; TCRdb lists only in-frame clones, some missing. Among more than 300,000 clones, 85% to 90% were seen once, and the ten largest hold more than 1.5%. The sample consisted of peripheral blood, taken in a trial of Ad26.COV2.S vaccine versus placebo. The receptors here all came from a person between 18 and 59 years old who received the Ad26.COV2.S COVID-19 vaccine or a placebo.

This clone was picked up one time. The chain uses TRBV18 and TRBJ2-3, with a tentative D call TRBD1 (5 bases). The germline V and J ends were trimmed by 3 bases and 0 bases, with 13 bases remaining between them. Germline lookup yields CDR1 KGHSH and CDR2 LQKENI. The CDR3 is 16 residues long. The CDR3 is CASSPITGASTDTQYF. In nucleotides, the CDR3 is TGTGCCAGCTCACCCATCACAGGTGCTAGCACAGATACGCAGTATTTT.

The V and J genes are TRBV15 and TRBJ1-2; 10 nucleotides match TRBD1. Germline CDR1 is LNHNV and CDR2 is YYDKDF (reference sequence). With V trimmed by 7 bases and J by 4 bases, 6 bases remained unmatched. The CDR3 extends over 14 amino acids. CDR3 in amino acids: CATNPGQGFYGYTF. CDR3 nucleotides: TGTGCCACCAACCCGGGACAGGGGTTCTATGGCTACACCTTC.

The rearrangement links TRBV5-4 to TRBJ1-3, with D maybe TRBD1 (5 bases). There are 17 residues in the CDR3. V lost 0 bases and J 0 bases, leaving 13 bases between the germline ends. CDR1 and CDR2 (germline): SGHNT, YYREEE (reference sequence). The CDR3 loop is CASSLGGRASSGNTIYF. The CDR3 DNA is TGTGCCAGCAGCTTGGGTGGCAGGGCGAGCTCTGGAAACACCATATATTTT.

The chain links TRBV14 to TRBJ2-5; D is uncertain. The germline V and J ends were trimmed by 5 bases and 4 bases, with 17 bases remaining between them. The CDR3 loop spans 15 amino acids. CDR1 is SGHDN, CDR2 FVKESK, per germline. CDR3 region: CASSGKLGSGETQYF. The CDR3 bases are TGTGCCAGCAGCGGAAAGTTGGGGTCAGGAGAGACCCAGTACTTC.

The rearrangement uses TRBV3-1 (or the pseudogene TRBV3-2) and TRBJ2-3; maybe TRBD2 (6 bases). V lost 1 base and J 0 bases, leaving 11 bases between the germline ends. CDR1 LGHDT and CDR2 YNNKEL come from the germline V gene (reference sequence). CDR3 length: 16 residues. CDR3 sequence (DNA): TGTGCCAGCAGCCAAGGGACTAAGTCTAGCACAGATACGCAGTATTTT. Residues: CASSQGTKSSTDTQYF.